This T cell receptor beta chain was sequenced in a study of tissue T cells after allogeneic stem cell transplantation. TCRbeta CDR3 was sequenced at survey depth with template counts. Libraries were prepared by immunoSEQ multiplex PCR; TCRdb keeps only in-frame clonotypes and omits some of them. The sample shows about 26,000 clones, 75% to 95% of them seen only once. The study's findings and limits: Within patients, tissue anatomy strongly shaped TCR repertoire composition.

CDR3 size: 14 residues. V lost 6 bases to trimming and J lost 3 bases; unmatched junction nucleotides: 5. Germline values: CDR1 SNHLY, CDR2 FYNNEI. For this clone: Its specificity is not known.

The V and J genes are TRBV2 and TRBJ2-3; 8 bases line up with TRBD1. The TCR originated in a male donor at least 60 years old who later had graft-versus-host disease after an allogeneic stem cell transplant. The source material was blood, sampled before transplantation. In DNA form, the CDR3 reads TGTGCCAGCAGACAGGGGGGAGGAACAGATACGCAGTATTTT. It translates to CASRQGGGTDTQYF.